This TCR beta chain was retrieved from a study of beta chain features in type 1 diabetes (dated by TCRdb to 2016 to 2019). With regard to the full study: No differences in mean age, gender distribution, total cell number or subset yield were found between patients and healthy donors. Regulatory and stem cell-like memory subsets were isolated from only 8 patients and roughly 8 healthy donors, whereas naive and central memory subsets came from all 30 or so donors. In the study, recently diagnosed type 1 diabetes patients and matched healthy donors were compared on the TCRB repertoires of their sorted circulating CD4+ T cell subsets. Across all samples, fewer than 110,000,000 sorted cells were examined, and cell number per subset correlated strongly with RNA yield. Study-wide findings and limitations: Type 1 diabetes patients showed a moderate but significant shortening of TCRB CDR3 length in all four CD4+ subsets. Shorter templates might be favored by PCR, yet because patient and control samples were amplified and corrected together, any such skew would affect both groups equally. Because cDNA was sequenced instead of genomic DNA, highly expressing activated cells could be over-represented, though the groups showed no difference in activation or CD3 levels. At VDJ recombination sites, type 1 diabetes patients had fewer insertions and more deleted nucleotides, which implies abnormalities in thymic rearrangement. HLA sub-analyses involved small numbers of individuals, so any influence of HLA type on TCRB rearrangement remained unresolved. Naive, central memory and regulatory TCRB repertoires appeared to be more similar among patients than among healthy donors.

As regards this clone: This receptor's antigen is unknown. Base qualities were left out, and no much larger clone turns up one base away.

After removal of 5 bases from V and 3 bases from J, the junction retains 13 bases not matched to a gene. Spanning cysteine to phenylalanine, the CDR3 consists of 17 amino acids. The read is trimmed to its CDR3 DNA, 51 bases read in frame from base 1. Based on the germline V gene, the CDR1 and CDR2 sequences are MDHEN and SYDVKM. The entire isolated RNA was reverse transcribed using the High Capacity cDNA Reverse Transcription Kit, and thus expressed TCRB transcripts were sequenced. Deep immunoSEQ sequencing was applied to naive, central memory and regulatory T cell samples, giving an average of around 3.4 million total reads per sample. Sorted cells were lysed in RLT buffer, and RNA was extracted using DNase-treated RNeasy Micro or Mini kits according to cell number. Each cell subset was processed on its own to prevent cross-contamination, while patient and healthy donor samples were processed together. Using the immunoSEQ multiplex PCR, TCRB sequences were amplified from cDNA into 87-bp fragments spanning the CDR3 region. Amplicons were sequenced on the Illumina HiSeq platform. The source study handled its data this way. PCR bias was computationally corrected using synthetic template baselines, reads within Hamming distance 2 were collapsed, and singletons that could not be merged were discarded. By aligning reads against IMGT, V, D and J genes, CDR3 length, and insertions or deletions at six rearrangement sites were assigned. Within each subset, clonotype counts were normalized to the number of sorted cells before true diversity and Gini coefficients were calculated with the tcR R package. The overlap coefficient, calculated on TCRB nucleotide sequences, was used to measure repertoire sharing. TCRdb took over this immuneACCESS table, retaining in-frame rearrangements with V and J assigned. Such tables are incomplete; in checked studies, under half of the missing clones stem from an unresolved V gene, and the remainder is unexplained. V, J and clone size are taken as reported in that table, and D and trimming were inferred from the DNA itself. The sample table records about 160,000 clones; about 9.3% of these occur just once. Of the sample, 0.45% to 0.5% falls within the top ten clones.

A single peripheral blood draw of around 0.11 L on average was collected from each donor into heparinised tubes. A BD FACSAria II and a panel including CD45RO, CCR7, CD25, CD127, CD95 and CD27 were used to sort naive, central memory, regulatory and stem cell-like memory CD4+ T cells. Purity was above 95% for every sorted population. PBMCs were separated immediately by Lymphoprep density gradient centrifugation and were stained directly, without being cultured. So that batch effects would be minimized, each experiment stained and sorted samples in pairs, pairing one healthy donor with one patient. The TCR originated in a young man with type 1 diabetes. Sequenced: central memory CD4+ T cells from blood. The sequence is built from TRBV28 and TRBJ1-1; 9 bases in the junction line up with TRBD1. The DNA reads as follows: TGTGCCAGCAGTCCCTGGACAGGGGCATTGCGGTACACTGAAGCTTTCTTT. It translates as CASSPWTGALRYTEAFF.